One sample yielded the 9 T cell receptor beta chains listed below, sequenced in a study of control samples from healthy donors and cancer patients. Only in-frame clones appear in the TCRdb table, and some are missing; sequencing was by immunoSEQ multiplex PCR. The sample shows some 120,000 clones, about 93% of them seen only once. Sequencing was carried out using blood. Receptor source: a man aged 18 to 30 in good health.

The V gene is TRBV2, the J gene TRBJ1-1; perhaps TRBD1 as D (6 bases). Trimming took 2 bases from V and 4 from J, leaving 11 bases between them. The CDR3 runs to 14 residues. Germline assignment: CDR1 SNHLY and CDR2 FYNNEI. Written as DNA, the CDR3 is TGTGCCAGCAGTGAAACAACAGGGCGCACTGAAGCTTTCTTT. It specifies CASSETTGRTEAFF.

The chain joins TRBV7-2 to TRBJ2-3, with 9 bases aligning to TRBD1. J lost 6 bases, V lost 2 bases, and 9 bases had no gene match. In germline, CDR1 is SGHTA, CDR2 FQGNSA. This CDR3 region has 16 residues. CDR3: CASSLLPGTGIDTQYF. DNA for the CDR3: TGTGCCAGCAGCTTACTTCCCGGGACAGGGATCGATACGCAGTATTTT.

This chain connects TRBV28 to TRBJ2-2; maybe TRBD1 (5 bases). The ends were cut back, 3 bases at V and 1 base at J, with 9 bases in the middle. Looked up from germline, CDR1 is MDHEN and CDR2 is SYDVKM. This CDR3 comprises 15 residues. The CDR3 loop is CASSLGPGNTGELFF. CDR3 nucleotide sequence: TGTGCCAGCAGTTTGGGGCCGGGGAACACCGGGGAGCTGTTTTTT. Using reference TRBV28 and TRBJ2-2 for the parts outside the CDR3, the full variable domain is DVKVTQSSRYLVKRTGEKVFLECVQDMDHENMFWYRQDPGLGLRLIYFSYDVKMKEKGDIPEGYSVSREKKERFSLILESASTNQTSMYLCASSLGPGNTGELFFGEGSRLTVL.

The rearrangement links TRBV5-1 to TRBJ2-2; D gene uncertain. Germline loops: CDR1 SGHRS, CDR2 YFSETQ. With 2 bases removed from V and 5 bases from J, the gap between germline ends came to 13 bases. The CDR3 runs 15 residues. The CDR3, as DNA: TGCGCCAGCAGCTTAGCTGGGTTAGGAACCGGGGAGCTGTTTTTT. Amino acids: CASSLAGLGTGELFF. The entire variable domain, with the rest obtained from reference TRBV5-1 and TRBJ2-2, is as follows: KAGVTQTPRYLIKTRGQQVTLSCSPISGHRSVSWYQQTPGQGLQFLFEYFSETQRNKGNFPGRFSGRQFSNSRSEMNVSTLELGDSALYLCASSLAGLGTGELFFGEGSRLTVL.

The chain couples TRBV5-4 to TRBJ2-7; 8 bases align to TRBD1. CDR1 and CDR2 from the germline V gene are SGHNT and YYREEE (reference sequence). CDR3 length: 14 amino acids. CDR3 bases: TGTGCCAGCAGTTGGGACAGGTCCTCCCACGAGCAGTACGTC. Translated, it gives CASSWDRSSHEQYV.

This sequence joins TRBV11-3 and TRBJ2-1, with 8 bases identical to TRBD1. The germline gives CDR1 SGHNT, CDR2 YENEEA. The CDR3 length is 17 residues. V was pared by 4 bases and J by 2 bases, with 10 bases of the junction left unmatched. The CDR3 region is CASSSRILDRAYNEQFF. The CDR3 nucleotides are TGTGCCAGCAGCTCGCGGATACTGGACAGGGCCTACAATGAGCAGTTCTTC.

The V and J genes are TRBV29-1 and TRBJ1-2; D ambiguous. The length of the CDR3 is 13 residues. V shed 4 bases and J shed 0 bases, with 9 bases lying between them. Germline V lookup: CDR1 SQVTM, CDR2 ANQGSEA. CDR3 loop: CSVGAQANYGYTF. The CDR3 nucleotides are TGCAGCGTTGGGGCCCAAGCTAACTATGGCTACACCTTC.

This clone has only a few counts. The junction differs from germline at one of its ends, possibly a read error. The V and J genes are TRBV7-8 and TRBJ1-5; no firm D call. CDR1 is SGHVS, CDR2 FQNEAQ, per germline. CDR3 size: 14 residues. This CDR3 reads CASTLDTWEQPQHF. CDR3 in DNA: TGTGCCAGCACCTTAGATACCTGGGAGCAGCCCCAGCATTTT.

The chain joins TRBV3-1 (or the pseudogene TRBV3-2) to TRBJ2-1, with TRBD1 matching over 7 bases. The CDR3 runs 15 residues. The V and J ends lost 6 bases and 4 bases, in that order; junction bases with no gene match: 9. The germline CDR1 and CDR2 sequences are LGHDT and YNNKEL (reference sequence). CDR3 bases: TGTGCCAGCAGTCCTGGGACAGTGGGGTACAATGAGCAGTTCTTC. This translates into CASSPGTVGYNEQFF.